Listed below are T cell receptor beta chains from one sample, sequenced in a study of blood T cell repertoires in COVID-19. The method was immunoSEQ multiplex PCR; TCRdb's version includes in-frame clones alone and lacks a portion of them. Among around 210,000 clones listed, 80% to 90% were seen once. The sample was peripheral blood. The receptor set was obtained from a woman aged 70-85 years with acute or convalescent COVID-19. Both conserved end residues are part of each CDR3. D genes are given only for firm matches. Size values are once, few and many counts, or a class for expanded clones, and some rows have none.

CDR3aa	CDR3nt	abundance	d_gene	v_gene	j_gene
CASSLGWTGPTEAFF	TGCGCCAGCAGCTTGGGCTGGACAGGGCCCACTGAAGCTTTCTTT	NA	TRBD1	TRBV5-1	TRBJ1-1
CSVLSRASYNEQFF	TGCAGCGTTCTATCGCGGGCATCCTACAATGAGCAGTTCTTC	NA	NA	TRBV29-1	TRBJ2-1
CASSPAQGKETQYF	TGTGCCAGCTCACCAGCCCAGGGAAAAGAGACCCAGTACTTC	NA	NA	TRBV18	TRBJ2-5
CASSVGPLQRDTEAFF	TGTGCCAGCAGCGTAGGTCCTCTTCAGAGGGACACTGAAGCTTTCTTT	NA	NA	TRBV9	TRBJ1-1
CASSLGGTGELFF	TGTGCCAGCAGTCTCGGAGGGACCGGGGAGCTGTTTTTT	few	NA	TRBV6-5	TRBJ2-2
CASSEDPGLAGGLEDTQYF	TGCGCCAGCAGTGAAGACCCGGGACTAGCGGGGGGGCTTGAAGATACGCAGTATTTT	NA	TRBD2	TRBV10-1	TRBJ2-3
CASSLQETYEQYF	TGCGCCAGCAGCCTACAGGAAACCTACGAGCAGTACTTC	NA	NA	TRBV4-1	TRBJ2-7
CASSPGTSGSTELFF	TGTGCCAGCAGCCCCGGGACTAGCGGGAGTACGGAGCTGTTTTTT	NA	TRBD2	TRBV7-3	TRBJ2-2
CASSYARQGLSGANVLTF	TGTGCCAGCAGTTACGCCCGACAGGGACTCTCTGGGGCCAACGTCCTGACTTTC	NA	NA	TRBV6-2/TRBV6-3	TRBJ2-6
CASRDLGRETQYF	TGTGCCAGTAGGGACTTGGGTCGAGAGACCCAGTACTTC	NA	NA	TRBV19	TRBJ2-5
CASSLNSGSYNEQFF	TGTGCCAGCAGCTTAAACTCCGGGTCCTACAATGAGCAGTTCTTC	NA	NA	TRBV7-2	TRBJ2-1
CASSLYSGLAGLNEQFF	TGTGCCAGCAGCCTATACTCCGGACTAGCAGGTTTGAATGAGCAGTTCTTC	NA	TRBD2	TRBV3-1/TRBV3-2	TRBJ2-1
CASSLVGGPLNEQFF	TGCGCCAGCAGCCTTGTGGGGGGGCCTCTCAATGAGCAGTTCTTC	NA	NA	TRBV5-1	TRBJ2-1
CAITRGAGYEQYF	TGTGCCATCACCAGGGGGGCGGGCTACGAGCAGTACTTC	few	NA	TRBV10-3	TRBJ2-7
CAIRGSASTDTQYF	TGTGCCATCAGAGGGAGCGCCTCCACAGATACGCAGTATTTT	NA	NA	TRBV10-3	TRBJ2-3
CASSPRGGVVRETQYF	TGTGCCAGCAGCCCCCGGGGAGGGGTGGTTCGAGAGACCCAGTACTTC	NA	TRBD2	TRBV3-1/TRBV3-2	TRBJ2-5
CASSLGVGPNTEAFF	TGTGCCAGCAGCTTGGGCGTGGGGCCGAACACTGAAGCTTTCTTT	NA	NA	TRBV5-6	TRBJ1-1
CASSLTRTVHQPQHF	TGTGCCAGCAGCCTTACCCGGACAGTCCATCAGCCCCAGCATTTT	NA	NA	TRBV5-6	TRBJ1-5
CASSPLTGTGALKETQYF	TGTGCCAGCAGTCCCCTTACCGGGACAGGGGCTTTGAAAGAGACCCAGTACTTC	few	TRBD1	TRBV27	TRBJ2-5
CATLAGGSDTQYF	TGTGCCACCCTGGCGGGGGGGTCAGATACGCAGTATTTT	NA	TRBD2	TRBV6-5	TRBJ2-3
CASSRGQGLFSYEQYF	TGTGCCAGCAGCCGGGGACAGGGCTTATTCTCCTACGAGCAGTACTTC	NA	TRBD1	TRBV14	TRBJ2-7
CASSLLQAGDTQYF	TGTGCCAGCAGCTTATTACAGGCAGGGGATACGCAGTATTTT	NA	NA	TRBV7-9	TRBJ2-3
CASSDIDRRSSYNSPLHF	TGTGCCAGCAGTGACATCGACAGGCGAAGCTCCTATAATTCACCCCTCCACTTT	NA	NA	TRBV6-4	TRBJ1-6
CASSAQLYGEQFF	TGTGCCAGCAGCGCCCAACTATACGGTGAGCAGTTCTTC	NA	NA	TRBV7-2	TRBJ2-1
CASSPRGAISYEQYF	TGCGCCAGCAGCCCCAGGGGGGCAATCTCCTACGAGCAGTACTTC	NA	NA	TRBV5-1	TRBJ2-7
CASSSTSSYEQYF	TGTGCCAGCAGTTCGACATCCTCCTACGAGCAGTACTTC	NA	NA	TRBV6-5	TRBJ2-7
CASSVKGANEKLFF	TGTGCCAGCAGCGTCAAGGGGGCAAATGAAAAACTGTTTTTT	NA	TRBD1	TRBV9	TRBJ1-4
CASSGWTGDGRQPQHF	TGTGCCAGTAGTGGATGGACAGGAGATGGGCGCCAGCCCCAGCATTTT	NA	TRBD1	TRBV19	TRBJ1-5
CASSLGYGTGTGELFF	TGTGCCAGCAGCTTGGGGTACGGGACTGGGACCGGGGAGCTGTTTTTT	NA	NA	TRBV5-5	TRBJ2-2
CASSWAARGETQYF	TGTGCCAGCAGTTGGGCTGCCCGCGGGGAGACCCAGTACTTC	NA	NA	TRBV28	TRBJ2-5
CASSSLGAWETQYF	TGTGCCAGCAGCTCGCTAGGGGCGTGGGAGACCCAGTACTTC	NA	NA	TRBV5-4	TRBJ2-5
CASSPSGSETQYF	TGCGCCAGCAGCCCTAGCGGGAGTGAGACCCAGTACTTC	NA	TRBD2	TRBV5-1	TRBJ2-5
CASSELGELFF	TGTGCCAGCAGTGAACTCGGGGAGCTGTTTTTT	NA	NA	TRBV6-1	TRBJ2-2
CSAPVTDTQYF	TGCAGTGCTCCCGTCACAGATACGCAGTATTTT	few	NA	TRBV20-1	TRBJ2-3